This TCR beta chain emerged from a study of molecular identifiers for immune sequencing clone quantification. This clonotype was seen at least ten times. Germline V gene sequence: CDR1 LNHNV, CDR2 YYDKDF (reference sequence). V was shortened by 5 bases and J by 0 bases, with 9 bases between the two germline ends. CDR3 length: 14 residues. TCRdb re-analysed the PCR reads in MiXCR, keeping a single row per CDR3 protein. The sample consists of about 320,000 distinct CDR3 sequences, about a fifth of them appearing once. The clonotype comes from a human donor in good health. Some libraries in this study had Jurkat cell RNA spiked in. The J gene is TRBJ2-3, the V gene TRBV15; maybe TRBD1 (6 bases). Sample: naive CD8+ T cells from blood, with Jurkat cell RNA spiked in. The subset is: FACS-sorted CD8+CD4-CCR7+CD45RA+ naive T cells. The CDR3 reads CATSEDRSTDTQYF. The DNA of the CDR3 is TGTGCCACCAGCGAAGACAGGAGCACAGATACGCAGTATTTT.